This TCR beta chain was profiled in a study of response to subunit inactivated influenza vaccine. Findings of the study overall: New T cells are recruited in small numbers by each seasonal influenza vaccination, according to the authors' suggestion.

Details on this clonotype: What it recognizes is unknown.

TCRdb called the RT-PCR reads again in MiXCR, with one record for every CDR3 protein. The sample consists of 450,000 to 550,000 distinct CDR3 sequences, roughly 23% of them appearing once. Germline-derived CDR1 and CDR2 are MNHEY and SMNVEV (reference sequence). The CDR3 extends over 14 amino acids. V dropped 5 bases and J dropped 2; count of bases not matched to a gene: 4. This receptor was taken from a man aged 50 to 60 who received an inactivated influenza vaccine. This specimen consisted of CD4+ T cells sorted from PBMCs, obtained roughly 5 days after vaccination. The chain recombines TRBV27 with TRBJ2-7; 9 positions match TRBD1. The CDR3 DNA reads as TGTGCCAGCAGTCCGGACAGGGGAACCTACGAGCAGTACTTC. It translates to CASSPDRGTYEQYF.